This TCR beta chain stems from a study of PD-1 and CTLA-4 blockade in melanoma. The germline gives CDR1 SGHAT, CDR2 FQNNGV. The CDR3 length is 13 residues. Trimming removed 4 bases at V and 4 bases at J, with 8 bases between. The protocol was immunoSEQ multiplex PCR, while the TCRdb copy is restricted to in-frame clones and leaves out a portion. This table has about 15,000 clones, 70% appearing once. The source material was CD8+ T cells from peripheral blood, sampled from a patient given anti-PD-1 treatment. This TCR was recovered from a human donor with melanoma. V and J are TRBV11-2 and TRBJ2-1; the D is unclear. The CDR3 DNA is TGTGCCAGCAGCTCGGACGGATACAATGAGCAGTTCTTC. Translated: CASSSDGYNEQFF.